This passage covers 18 T cell receptor beta chains from one sample sequenced in a study of shared clonotypes between healthy human individuals. Profiling relied on immunoSEQ multiplex PCR, and the TCRdb table lists in-frame clones only, not all of them. The sample records some 680,000 clones, roughly 72% being singletons. Sequenced material: memory CD4+ T cells sorted from blood. As for subset: CD45RA-negative fraction. The receptors derive from a woman under 40 in good health.

This sequence joins TRBV2 and TRBJ1-5, with D uncertain. This CDR3 has 13 amino acids. With 4 bases removed from V and 2 bases from J, the gap between germline ends came to 6 bases. The germline V gene encodes CDR1 SNHLY and CDR2 FYNNEI. The DNA of the CDR3 is TGTGCCAGCAGTGGGGTTGGCAATCAGCCCCAGCATTTT. Translating gives CASSGVGNQPQHF.

The chain links TRBV30 to TRBJ1-4; D gene uncertain. CDR1 and CDR2 (germline): GTSNPN, SVGIG (reference sequence). This CDR3 contains 14 residues. Trimming took off 2 bases at V and 7 bases at J, with 14 bases between the two ends. CDR3 region: CAWSFGHWSEKLFF. The CDR3 region has the DNA TGTGCCTGGAGTTTCGGCCATTGGAGTGAAAAACTGTTTTTT.

J is TRBJ2-6 and V is TRBV6-1; D uncertain. Germline CDR1 is MNHNS and CDR2 is SASEGT. V shed 0 bases and J shed 2 bases, with 11 bases lying between them. This CDR3 is 17 amino acids long. The CDR3 nucleotides are TGTGCCAGCAGTGAAGCAGGGTTCCCCCCTGGGGCCAACGTCCTGACTTTC. Amino acid sequence: CASSEAGFPPGANVLTF.

A word on this clone: Other DNA variants within this sample encode the same CDR3. This chain uses TRBV20-1 with TRBJ2-5; D is unclear. Trimming removed 4 bases at V and 4 bases at J, with 4 bases between. CDR1 and CDR2 (germline): DFQATT, SNEGSKA (reference sequence). The CDR3 totals 10 residues. This chain's CDR3 is CSATLETQYF. In nucleotides, the CDR3 is TGCAGTGCTACCCTAGAGACCCAGTACTTC.

The genes are TRBV18 and TRBJ2-2; weak D call: TRBD1 (5 bases). The V and J ends lost 4 bases and 6 bases respectively, with 9 bases between them. Germline loops: CDR1 KGHSH, CDR2 LQKENI. The CDR3 is 13 residues long. The CDR3 protein is CASSLTGAGELFF. In nucleotides, the CDR3 is TGTGCCAGCTCACTCACAGGTGCCGGGGAGCTGTTTTTT.

The chain carries TRBV18 and TRBJ2-7, with a tentative D call TRBD1 (5 bases). The germline V and J ends were trimmed by 2 bases and 5 bases, with 13 bases remaining between them. Germline V CDR1 and CDR2: KGHSH, LQKENI. The CDR3 covers 14 residues. The CDR3 nucleotides read TGTGCCAGCTCACCAATCATTTCACAGGACGAGCAGTACTTC. It translates to CASSPIISQDEQYF.

This chain links TRBV2 with TRBJ1-1; D not resolved. V lost 6 bases and J 1 base, leaving 9 bases between the germline ends. The length of the CDR3 is 13 residues. Per the germline V gene, CDR1 is SNHLY and CDR2 is FYNNEI. The CDR3 DNA is TGTGCCAGCAGGGTAGAGGGGAACACTGAAGCTTTCTTT. As protein: CASRVEGNTEAFF.

As DNA, the CDR3 is TGTGCCAGTAGTAGAAGCGGGAGGGGACCCGGGGAGCTGTTTTTT. Amino acid sequence: CASSRSGRGPGELFF. The chain recombines TRBV19 with TRBJ2-2; 10 bases agree with TRBD2. The CDR3 extends over 15 amino acids. CDR1 and CDR2 (germline): LNHDA, SQIVND (reference sequence). With V trimmed by 4 bases and J by 6 bases, 5 bases remained unmatched.

This clone was recorded at least ten times. The same CDR3 can be traced to other DNA sequences in this sample. This sequence joins TRBV11-2 and TRBJ2-1; no reliable D call. CDR1 and CDR2 from the germline V gene are SGHAT and FQNNGV. The V end was cut by 3 bases, the J end by 4 bases, with 4 bases between. The CDR3 has 12 amino acids. The CDR3 region is CASSFGYNEQFF. In DNA form, the CDR3 reads TGTGCCAGCAGCTTCGGTTACAATGAGCAGTTCTTC.

The gene calls are TRBV5-4 and TRBJ2-5, with unresolved D. Germline-derived CDR1 and CDR2 are SGHNT and YYREEE (reference sequence). The CDR3 covers 13 residues. Trimming stripped 0 bases from V and 5 bases from J, with 8 bases between. The CDR3 protein is CASSLDERETQYF. The DNA for the CDR3 is TGTGCCAGCAGCTTGGACGAGAGGGAGACCCAGTACTTC.

This clone came up once. The J gene is TRBJ2-1, the V gene TRBV19; D remains unclear. CDR1 LNHDA and CDR2 SQIVND come from the germline V gene (reference sequence). The CDR3 totals 12 residues. The ends were cut back, 5 bases at V and 15 bases at J, with 17 bases in the middle. The CDR3 loop reads CASSDSGPKMFF. The CDR3 nucleotides are TGTGCCAGTAGTGATTCAGGCCCGAAGATGTTCTTC. Full variable domain (rest looked up from reference TRBV19 and TRBJ2-1): DGGITQSPKYLFRKEGQNVTLSCEQNLNHDAMYWYRQDPGQGLRLIYYSQIVNDFQKGDIAEGYSVSREKKESFPLTVTSAQKNPTAFYLCASSDSGPKMFFGPGTRLTVL.

The rearrangement joins TRBV13 to TRBJ2-5, with TRBD2 matching 7 bases. V lost 5 bases to trimming and J lost 2 bases; unmatched junction nucleotides: 8. The CDR3 extends over 15 amino acids. CDR1 PRHDT and CDR2 FYEKMQ come from the germline V gene (reference sequence). The DNA for the CDR3 is TGTGCCAGCAGCCTGCGACGGGGAGGGCAAGAGACCCAGTACTTC. Its translation is CASSLRRGGQETQYF.

In regard to this clone: Other DNA sequences from this sample encode an identical CDR3 as well. J is TRBJ1-5 and V is TRBV28; D gene ambiguous. The ends were cut back, 5 bases at V and 0 bases at J, with 5 bases in the middle. CDR1 is MDHEN, CDR2 SYDVKM, per germline. CDR3 length: 13 residues. For the CDR3, the DNA is TGTGCCAGCAGTCTTTATAGCAATCAGCCCCAGCATTTT. It encodes CASSLYSNQPQHF.

The chain links TRBV6-4 to TRBJ2-3; 8 nucleotides match TRBD2. The J segment lost 4 bases and the V segment lost 4 bases, leaving 7 bases of the junction unmatched. The CDR3 loop spans 15 amino acids. Germline V gene sequence: CDR1 MRHNA, CDR2 SNTAGT. Written as DNA, the CDR3 is TGTGCCAGCAGTGCCTCCGGGGGGGCTGCAGATACGCAGTATTTT. Its translation is CASSASGGAADTQYF.

CDR3 DNA sequence: TGTGCCAGCAGTCGACTAGTCTACGAGCAGTACTTC. Protein product: CASSRLVYEQYF. This chain links TRBV28 with TRBJ2-7; maybe TRBD2 (6 bases). Germline V CDR1 and CDR2: MDHEN, SYDVKM. The CDR3 is 12 amino acids. Trimming shortened V by 5 bases and J by 3 bases, and 8 bases separated the two germline ends.

The gene calls are TRBV7-8 and TRBJ1-2, with 7 bases lining up with TRBD1. The CDR3 consists of 15 residues. V was pared by 2 bases and J by 3 bases, with 6 bases of the junction left unmatched. In germline, CDR1 is SGHVS, CDR2 FQNEAQ. This CDR3 reads CASSLNWDSYYGYTF. CDR3 nucleotides: TGTGCCAGCAGCTTAAACTGGGACAGCTACTATGGCTACACCTTC. Full variable domain (rest looked up from reference TRBV7-8 and TRBJ1-2): GAGVSQSPRYKVAKRGQDVALRCDPISGHVSLFWYQQALGQGPEFLTYFQNEAQLDKSGLPSDRFFAERPEGSVSTLKIQRTQQEDSAVYLCASSLNWDSYYGYTFGSGTRLTVV.

This clone has a count of ten or more. The chain joins TRBV6-5 to TRBJ2-1; D might be TRBD1 (6 bases). This CDR3 is 14 amino acids long. CDR1 MNHEY and CDR2 SVGAGI come from the germline V gene. V dropped 0 bases and J dropped 7 bases, with 10 bases sitting between them. The CDR3 spells CASSYSTGNNEQFF. The CDR3 nucleotides are TGTGCCAGCAGTTACTCAACAGGGAATAATGAGCAGTTCTTC.

The chain combines TRBV10-3 with TRBJ2-1; 9 bases are a match to TRBD1. Germline trimming cut 11 bases from V and 1 base from J; bases unmatched to any gene: 9. Germline V gene lookup returns CDR1 ENHRY and CDR2 SYGVKD. The CDR3 has 15 residues. CDR3: CAHRGDRASYNEQFF. In DNA form, the CDR3 reads TGTGCCCACAGGGGGGACAGGGCGTCCTACAATGAGCAGTTCTTC.